This TCR beta chain was obtained from a study of blood T cell repertoires in COVID-19. Study at large: The cDNA or gDNA used as material had been derived from T cells, B-cell-depleted T cells, or PBMCs.

In germline, CDR1 is KGHSH, CDR2 LQKENI. With 0 bases removed from V and 9 bases from J, the gap between germline ends came to 18 bases. The CDR3 spans 16 residues. Data came from immunoSEQ multiplex PCR; TCRdb stores just in-frame clones and leaves some out. The table lists about 140,000 clones, roughly 82% of them singletons. Sequencing was performed on peripheral blood. This TCR came from a human donor in a cohort sampled during active COVID-19. This sequence joins TRBV18 and TRBJ2-1; D might be TRBD1 (5 bases). In nucleotides, the CDR3 is TGTGCCAGCTCACCACCGTTGGGTAGGGGATACGGTGAGCAGTTCTTC. It translates to CASSPPLGRGYGEQFF. Filled out from reference TRBV18 and TRBJ2-1, the complete variable domain reads NAGVMQNPRHLVRRRGQEARLRCSPMKGHSHVYWYRQLPEEGLKFMVYLQKENIIDESGMPKERFSAEFPKEGPSILRIQQVVRGDSAAYFCASSPPLGRGYGEQFFGPGTRLTVL.